This TCR beta chain derives from a study of preoperative IRX-2 immunotherapy in early breast cancer (dated by TCRdb to the late 2010s). The library was obtained by the immunoSEQ multiplex PCR assay. The clones in this table, taken by TCRdb from immuneACCESS, are in-frame only. Not every clone is retained; where verified, under half of the shortfall comes from an unresolved V gene, and the cause of the rest is unknown. This sample has about 62,000 clones in its table, and 94% of those were observed once. The biggest ten clones account for roughly 1.5% of the sample. What the treatment or condition label conveys for this sample: preoperative locoregional IRX-2 cytokine immunotherapy. The samples were obtained from a phase Ib study that tested preoperative, locoregional IRX-2 cytokine immunotherapy meant to prime immune responses. Patients with early-stage breast cancer who were given IRX-2 before surgery served as donors.

V and J lose 0 bases and 4 bases, and a span of 13 bases separates them. The germline V gene provides CDR1 MNHEY and CDR2 SVGAGI. Reading from cysteine to phenylalanine, the CDR3 counts 16 amino acids. Only the CDR3 part of the read is kept: 48 bases, read in frame from the first base. About this clone itself: It has no known antigen specificity. Nothing much larger sits one base from this clone, and base qualities are not available.

The rearranged chain carries TRBV6-5 and TRBJ1-3; the D gene assignment is ambiguous. This clonotype originated in a human donor with breast cancer. Sampling was done from a patient treated with IRX-2 immunotherapy. The CDR3 in this case is CASSYSGSGAGNTIYF. The nucleotide sequence is TGTGCCAGCAGTTACTCCGGGAGTGGAGCCGGAAACACCATATATTTT.